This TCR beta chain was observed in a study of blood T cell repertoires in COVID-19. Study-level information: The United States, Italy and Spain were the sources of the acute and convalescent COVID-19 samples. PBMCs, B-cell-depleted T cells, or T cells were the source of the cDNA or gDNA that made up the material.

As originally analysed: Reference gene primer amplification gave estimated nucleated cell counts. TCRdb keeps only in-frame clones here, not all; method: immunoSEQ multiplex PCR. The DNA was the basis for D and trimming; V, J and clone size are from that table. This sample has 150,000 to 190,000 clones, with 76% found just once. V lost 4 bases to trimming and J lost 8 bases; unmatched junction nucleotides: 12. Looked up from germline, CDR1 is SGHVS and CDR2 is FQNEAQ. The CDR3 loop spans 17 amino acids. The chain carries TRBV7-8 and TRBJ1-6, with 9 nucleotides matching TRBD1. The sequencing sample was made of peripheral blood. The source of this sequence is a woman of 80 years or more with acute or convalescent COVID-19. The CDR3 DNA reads TGTGCCAGCAGCTCCGCTTACAGGGGGCGAATTGATTCACCCCTCCACTTT. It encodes CASSSAYRGRIDSPLHF.